What follows are 20 T cell receptor beta chains derived from one specimen sequenced in a study of spatial heterogeneity in lung cancer. TCRdb re-analysed the 5' RACE reads in MiXCR, keeping a single row per CDR3 protein. This sample has about 92,000 distinct CDR3 sequences, with roughly 12% found just once. Time point here: sample taken at primary tumor resection. The sequencing used PBMCs, collected at surgery. These receptors all stem from a male donor with early-stage non-small cell lung cancer.

J is TRBJ2-3 and V is TRBV7-2; D gene unclear. With 3 bases removed from V and 4 bases from J, the gap between germline ends came to 8 bases. The CDR3 loop spans 13 amino acids. Looked up from germline, CDR1 is SGHTA and CDR2 is FQGNSA. CDR3: CASSLWAPDTQYF. Here the CDR3 DNA reads TGTGCCAGCAGCTTGTGGGCCCCAGATACGCAGTATTTT.

This clonotype was counted many times. This chain joins TRBV7-9 and TRBJ1-1; D not resolved. Between the trimmed V and J ends, which lost 1 base and 0 bases, there was a span of 6 bases. The CDR3 contains 14 residues. Per the germline V gene, CDR1 is SEHNR and CDR2 is FQNEAQ (reference sequence). The chain's CDR3 is CASSLERLNTEAFF. The CDR3 bases are TGTGCCAGCAGCTTAGAACGGTTGAACACTGAAGCTTTCTTT. Full variable domain (missing parts from reference TRBV7-9 and TRBJ1-1): DTGVSQNPRHKITKRGQNVTFRCDPISEHNRLYWYRQTLGQGPEFLTYFQNEAQLEKSRLLSDRFSAERPKGSFSTLEIQRTEQGDSAMYLCASSLERLNTEAFFGQGTRLTVV.

V and J are TRBV5-4 and TRBJ2-2; D possibly corresponds to TRBD2 (5 bases). The CDR3 totals 16 residues. In germline, CDR1 is SGHNT, CDR2 YYREEE (reference sequence). The V gene lost 2 bases and the J gene lost 3 bases, with 14 bases spanning the gap. CDR3 in amino acids: CASSFLTGYDTGELFF. The CDR3 bases are TGTGCCAGCAGCTTCCTAACGGGGTATGACACCGGGGAGCTGTTTTTT.

This clonotype was detected many times. The chain uses TRBV18 and TRBJ2-7; D may be TRBD1 (6 bases). V was pared by 5 bases and J by 0 bases, with 11 bases between. The CDR3 spans 14 residues. The germline gives CDR1 KGHSH, CDR2 LQKENI. CDR3 nucleotides: TGTGCCAGCTCAGTAGACAGGAGCTCCTACGAGCAGTACTTC. As protein: CASSVDRSSYEQYF. The whole variable domain, filled in from reference TRBV18 and TRBJ2-7, reads NAGVMQNPRHLVRRRGQEARLRCSPMKGHSHVYWYRQLPEEGLKFMVYLQKENIIDESGMPKERFSAEFPKEGPSILRIQQVVRGDSAAYFCASSVDRSSYEQYFGPGTRLTVT.

This clonotype was recorded a few times. V and J are TRBV3-1 and TRBJ1-1; the D gene is possibly TRBD1 (5 bases). This CDR3 spans 13 amino acids. V lost 1 base, J lost 7 bases, and 10 bases lay in between. Per the germline V gene, CDR1 is LGHDT and CDR2 is YNNKEL (reference sequence). The CDR3 is CASSQGGAGEAFF. The CDR3 DNA sequence: TGTGCCAGCAGCCAAGGAGGGGCAGGTGAAGCTTTCTTT.

Ten or more counts support this clonotype. The J gene is TRBJ2-1, the V gene TRBV6-2 or TRBV6-3, with D unresolved. Per the germline V gene, CDR1 is MNHEY and CDR2 is SVGEGT. This CDR3 contains 13 residues. V lost 4 bases, J lost 2 bases, and 6 bases lay in between. CDR3 coding DNA: TGTGCCAGCAGTTTTGGTCCCTACAATGAGCAGTTCTTC. This sequence encodes CASSFGPYNEQFF.

The chain is built from TRBV24-1 and TRBJ2-7; D may be TRBD2 (5 bases). Germline V lookup: CDR1 KGHDR, CDR2 SFDVKD. The CDR3 covers 13 residues. The germline V and J ends were trimmed by 4 bases and 4 bases, with 10 bases remaining between them. The CDR3 DNA sequence: TGTGCCACCAGTGAGGACGGGAAATACGAGCAGTACTTC. Protein: CATSEDGKYEQYF.

This clonotype has a handful of counts. The CDR3 nucleotides read TGCAGCGTTGAAGTAGCGGGAGGTTACGAGCAGTACTTC. Translation gives CSVEVAGGYEQYF. The rearrangement joins TRBV29-1 to TRBJ2-7; 10 bases align to TRBD2. Germline V CDR1 and CDR2: SQVTM, ANQGSEA. V lost 1 base to trimming and J lost 4 bases; unmatched junction nucleotides: 1. This CDR3 is 13 amino acids long.

Ten or more counts support this clonotype. The gene calls are TRBV6-2 or TRBV6-3 and TRBJ1-5; D is unresolved. This CDR3 contains 14 residues. Germline V gene data show CDR1 as MNHEY and CDR2 as SVGEGT. Trimming cost V 6 bases and J 1 base, with 10 bases left between them. The CDR3 protein is CASSLDFSNQPQHF. CDR3 coding DNA: TGTGCCAGCAGCCTGGATTTCAGCAATCAGCCCCAGCATTTT.

This clonotype was picked up many times. The chain employs TRBV28 and TRBJ2-1; TRBD2 is a possible D gene (5 bases). The V gene lost 6 bases and the J gene lost 7 bases, with 22 bases spanning the gap. Germline lookup yields CDR1 MDHEN and CDR2 SYDVKM. CDR3 length equals 16 residues. CDR3 loop: CASSPPFAGRGNEQFF. The CDR3 DNA reads as TGTGCCAGCAGCCCACCCTTCGCCGGCCGGGGAAATGAGCAGTTCTTC.

The chain uses TRBV7-3 and TRBJ1-2; TRBD1 aligns across 7 bases. Germline lookup yields CDR1 SGHTA and CDR2 FQGTGA. J gave up 8 bases and V 5 bases, and 11 bases lay outside the gene matches. The CDR3 consists of 14 residues. The CDR3 reads CASSPGAGGEGYTF. The DNA for the CDR3 is TGTGCCAGCAGCCCCGGGGCAGGGGGTGAAGGCTACACCTTC.

This clonotype was observed a few times. V and J are TRBV29-1 and TRBJ1-3; the D gene is possibly TRBD1 (6 bases). The ends were cut back, 4 bases at V and 3 bases at J, with 10 bases in the middle. From germline, CDR1 is SQVTM and CDR2 ANQGSEA. The CDR3 loop spans 13 amino acids. CDR3 sequence: CSVVEGDGNTIYF. CDR3 in DNA: TGCAGCGTTGTGGAGGGGGATGGAAACACCATATATTTT. The whole variable domain, filled in from reference TRBV29-1 and TRBJ1-3, reads SAVISQKPSRDICQRGTSLTIQCQVDSQVTMMFWYRQQPGQSLTLIATANQGSEATYESGFVIDKFPISRPNLTFSTLTVSNMSPEDSSIYLCSVVEGDGNTIYFGEGSWLTVV.

This clonotype appeared a few times. CDR3 in DNA: TGCAGTGCTAGAGCAGGTGATCAGCCCCAGCATTTT. Protein product: CSARAGDQPQHF. The rearrangement joins TRBV20-1 to TRBJ1-5; D gene ambiguous. Trimming removed 1 base from V and 5 bases from J, with 6 bases in between. The CDR3 is made up of 12 amino acids. From germline, CDR1 is DFQATT and CDR2 SNEGSKA (reference sequence).

The chain joins TRBV28 to TRBJ2-7; 13 bases line up with TRBD2. The CDR3 totals 14 residues. Trimming removed 6 bases from V and 2 bases from J; junction bases left unmatched: 1. Germline CDR1 reads MDHEN; CDR2 reads SYDVKM. CDR3 region: CASRTSGGAYEQYF. DNA for the CDR3: TGTGCCAGCAGAACTAGCGGGGGGGCCTACGAGCAGTACTTC.

This clonotype showed up just a few times. The V and J genes are TRBV10-3 and TRBJ2-6; no clear D. V was trimmed by 6 bases and J by 0 bases, leaving 9 bases between them. This CDR3 is built from 15 residues. The germline gives CDR1 ENHRY, CDR2 SYGVKD. The CDR3 reads CAISQDLSGANVLTF. The CDR3 DNA follows: TGTGCCATCAGCCAGGACCTCTCTGGGGCCAACGTCCTGACTTTC.

This clonotype was found a few times. The chain links TRBV25-1 to TRBJ2-7; D is perhaps TRBD1 or TRBD2 (6 bases each). The germline V and J ends were trimmed by 7 bases and 6 bases, with 19 bases remaining between them. The CDR3 sequence is 14 residues long. In germline, CDR1 is MGHDK, CDR2 SYGVNS. The CDR3 reads CASTGLGGNSEQYF. CDR3 bases: TGTGCCAGCACTGGGCTAGGGGGGAACTCCGAGCAGTACTTC.

This clonotype was detected a few times. The V call is TRBV28, the J call TRBJ2-3; D might be TRBD2 (6 bases). This CDR3 comprises 19 residues. The germline V and J ends were trimmed by 6 bases and 2 bases, with 27 bases remaining between them. From germline, CDR1 is MDHEN and CDR2 SYDVKM. The CDR3 sequence is CASRTTVTTRGRNTDTQYF. The CDR3 nucleotides are TGTGCCAGCAGAACTACGGTGACGACTAGGGGTAGAAACACAGATACGCAGTATTTT.

This clonotype was recorded at least ten times. The V call is TRBV7-9, the J call TRBJ2-5, with TRBD1 identical over 12 bases. CDR3 length equals 14 residues. Germline values: CDR1 SEHNR, CDR2 FQNEAQ (reference sequence). The V segment lost 5 bases and the J segment 5 bases; nucleotides outside the gene matches: 3. The CDR3 coding sequence is TGTGCCAGCAGCCGGGACAGGGGGCAGGAGACCCAGTACTTC. The encoded protein is CASSRDRGQETQYF. Full variable domain (remainder filled in from reference TRBV7-9 and TRBJ2-5): DTGVSQNPRHKITKRGQNVTFRCDPISEHNRLYWYRQTLGQGPEFLTYFQNEAQLEKSRLLSDRFSAERPKGSFSTLEIQRTEQGDSAMYLCASSRDRGQETQYFGPGTRLLVL.

This clonotype was counted only a few times. V is TRBV20-1 and J is TRBJ2-7; D call uncertain. Between the trimmed V and J ends, which lost 0 bases and 4 bases, there was a span of 13 bases. The CDR3 has 14 amino acids. Looked up from germline, CDR1 is DFQATT and CDR2 is SNEGSKA (reference sequence). The CDR3 DNA sequence: TGCAGTGCTAGAGATCGGGCTGGATTATACGAGCAGTACTTC. Residues: CSARDRAGLYEQYF.

This clonotype has ten or more counts. The chain recombines TRBV7-9 with TRBJ2-2; D may be TRBD1 (6 bases). Germline lookup yields CDR1 SEHNR and CDR2 FQNEAQ (reference sequence). The CDR3 length is 13 residues. V was pared by 1 base and J by 6 bases, with 6 bases between. CDR3 loop: CASSLGTAGELFF. The DNA for the CDR3 is TGTGCCAGCAGCTTAGGGACAGCCGGGGAGCTGTTTTTT.